This TCR beta chain was observed in a study of blood T cell repertoires in COVID-19. Overall study context: Sites in the United States, Italy and Spain provided acute and convalescent COVID-19 samples. Nucleic acid was either cDNA or gDNA, and it came from T cells, B-cell-depleted T cells, or PBMCs.

Authors' data handling: Estimation of nucleated cell counts was performed using reference gene primer amplification. This table comes from immunoSEQ multiplex PCR, and its TCRdb copy is limited to in-frame clones, with some not included. That table is the source of V, J and clone size, and D and trimming were worked out from the DNA. The sample gives 15,000 to 17,000 clones, 70% to 90% of which show up once; approximately 51% is in the top ten. V was cut by 5 bases and J by 1 base, with 11 bases left in between. Germline V gene sequence: CDR1 SGHAT, CDR2 FQNNGV. The CDR3 spans 15 residues. The rearrangement joins TRBV11-2 to TRBJ2-2; D remains unclear. The TCR sequence derives from a man between 60 and 75 years old with acute or convalescent COVID-19. Input material: peripheral blood. CDR3 bases: TGTGCCAGCAGCCTCAGCCCAGGGAACACCGGGGAGCTGTTTTTT. This sequence encodes CASSLSPGNTGELFF. Using reference TRBV11-2 and TRBJ2-2 for the parts outside the CDR3, the full variable domain is EAGVAQSPRYKIIEKRQSVAFWCNPISGHATLYWYQQILGQGPKLLIQFQNNGVVDDSQLPKDRFSAERLKGVDSTLKIQPAKLEDSAVYLCASSLSPGNTGELFFGEGSRLTVL.